This is a list of T cell receptor beta chains from one sample in a study of cytomegalovirus exposure and HLA in healthy donors. Measured with immunoSEQ multiplex PCR; TCRdb has only the in-frame clones, and not every one. The sample includes approximately 290,000 clones, roughly 80% of them seen just once. The sequenced sample consisted of PBMCs. The receptors come from a girl aged 2-15 years in good health and CMV-seronegative. CDR3s include the opening cysteine and the closing phenylalanine or tryptophan. D genes are given only for firm matches. Not all rows give a size; the values are once, few, many and, for expanded clones, a class.

>TRBV28|-|-|TRBJ2-7
CASSLSYSKIRSDRQYEQYF
TGTGCCAGCAGTTTATCGTATAGTAAGATTCGTTCGGACAGACAGTACGAGCAGTACTTC
>TRBV27|-|-|TRBJ2-5
CASSLSRGPRGQETQYF
TGTGCCAGCAGTTTATCGAGAGGTCCCCGGGGGCAAGAGACCCAGTACTTC
>TRBV5-1|few|-|TRBJ2-7
CASSLGGPTYEQYF
TGCGCCAGCAGCCTCGGCGGCCCCACCTACGAGCAGTACTTC
>TRBV10-3|-|-|TRBJ1-3
CAINGNDARSAGNTIYF
TGTGCCATCAATGGCAACGACGCCCGAAGCGCCGGAAACACCATATATTTT
>TRBV19|-|TRBD2|TRBJ2-3
CASTGGASDTQYF
TGTGCCAGTACCGGGGGGGCTTCAGATACGCAGTATTTT
>TRBV12-5|-|TRBD1|TRBJ1-2
CASGSDRASVLGYTF
TGTGCTAGTGGTTCGGACAGGGCGAGCGTGCTGGGCTACACCTTC
>TRBV10-1|-|-|TRBJ2-7
CASSVIGVTRGSYEQYF
TGCGCCAGCAGTGTAATCGGGGTTACTCGGGGTTCCTACGAGCAGTACTTC
>TRBV7-8|-|-|TRBJ1-1
CASSPSPGGGGAFF
TGTGCCAGCAGCCCGTCTCCTGGGGGCGGCGGGGCTTTCTTT
>TRBV7-9|-|TRBD2|TRBJ2-3
CASSYQTSGGSDTQYF
TGTGCCAGCAGCTACCAGACTAGCGGGGGGTCAGATACGCAGTATTTT
>TRBV12-5|few|-|TRBJ1-5
CASGSQGLGNQPQHF
TGTGCTAGTGGTTCCCAGGGTTTGGGCAATCAGCCCCAGCATTTT
>TRBV19|-|TRBD1|TRBJ2-7
CASSWTGAYEQYF
TGTGCCAGTAGTTGGACAGGGGCCTACGAGCAGTACTTC
>TRBV11-2|-|-|TRBJ1-1
CASSLQMNTEAFF
TGTGCCAGCAGCTTACAGATGAACACTGAAGCTTTCTTT
>TRBV19|-|TRBD2|TRBJ2-1
CASSIGTSGGTNEQFF
TGTGCCAGTAGTATCGGTACTAGCGGGGGGACCAATGAGCAGTTCTTC
>TRBV28|few|-|TRBJ1-6
CASSPGGPNSPLHF
TGTGCCAGCAGTCCCGGGGGGCCCAATTCACCCCTCCACTTT
>TRBV7-9|few|TRBD1|TRBJ1-5
CASSLVTGDSNQPQHF
TGTGCCAGCAGCTTAGTGACAGGGGATAGCAATCAGCCCCAGCATTTT
>TRBV5-1|-|-|TRBJ1-1
CASSNDIYMNTEAFF
TGCGCCAGCAGCAATGACATCTACATGAACACTGAAGCTTTCTTT
>TRBV6-5|-|TRBD1|TRBJ1-6
CASSFDREFSSPLHF
TGTGCCAGCAGTTTTGACAGGGAATTCAGTTCACCCCTCCACTTT
>TRBV6-5|-|TRBD2|TRBJ2-7
CASSPIAGGVDEQYF
TGTGCCAGCAGCCCGATAGCGGGGGGAGTGGACGAGCAGTACTTC
>TRBV14|-|TRBD2|TRBJ2-7
CASSQDVRLAEGDEQYF
TGTGCCAGCAGCCAAGATGTCAGACTAGCGGAGGGAGACGAGCAGTACTTC
>TRBV7-9|-|TRBD1|TRBJ1-1
CASSPTLDRAEAFF
TGTGCCAGCAGCCCTACACTCGACAGGGCTGAAGCTTTCTTT